This T cell receptor (beta chain) was identified in a study of blood T cell repertoires in COVID-19. For the study at large: The origin of the acute and convalescent COVID-19 samples was the United States, Italy and Spain. T cells, B-cell-depleted T cells, or PBMCs supplied cDNA or gDNA.

In the original analysis: Scientists estimated how many nucleated cells there were by amplifying reference gene primers. Libraries were prepared by immunoSEQ multiplex PCR; TCRdb keeps only in-frame clonotypes and omits some of them. V, J and clone size derive from that table, while D and trimming were established from the DNA sequence. This table holds around 400,000 clones, 70% to 90% found once. CDR3 length equals 13 residues. Trimming stripped 4 bases from V and 3 bases from J, with 9 bases between. Germline CDR1 and CDR2: ENHRY and SYGVKD. The J gene is TRBJ1-1, the V gene TRBV10-3; TRBD1 might be the D (5 bases). This sequence originates from a man in his forties with acute or convalescent COVID-19. Sequenced: peripheral blood. CDR3 residues: CAISVGRDTEAFF. The DNA of the CDR3 is TGTGCCATCAGTGTCGGCAGGGACACTGAAGCTTTCTTT.